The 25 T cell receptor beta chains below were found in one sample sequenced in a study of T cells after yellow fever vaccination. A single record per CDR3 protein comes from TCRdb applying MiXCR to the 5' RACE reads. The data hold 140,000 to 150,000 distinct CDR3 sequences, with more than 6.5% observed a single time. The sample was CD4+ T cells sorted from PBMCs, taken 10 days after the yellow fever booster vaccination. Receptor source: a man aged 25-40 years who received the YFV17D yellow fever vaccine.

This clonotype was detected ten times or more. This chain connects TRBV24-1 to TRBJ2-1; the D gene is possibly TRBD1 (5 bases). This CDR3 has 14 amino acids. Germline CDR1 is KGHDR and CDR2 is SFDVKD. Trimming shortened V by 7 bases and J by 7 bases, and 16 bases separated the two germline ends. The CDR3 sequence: CATSPRGGGNEQFF. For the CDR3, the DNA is TGTGCCACCAGCCCAAGGGGCGGTGGAAATGAGCAGTTCTTC.

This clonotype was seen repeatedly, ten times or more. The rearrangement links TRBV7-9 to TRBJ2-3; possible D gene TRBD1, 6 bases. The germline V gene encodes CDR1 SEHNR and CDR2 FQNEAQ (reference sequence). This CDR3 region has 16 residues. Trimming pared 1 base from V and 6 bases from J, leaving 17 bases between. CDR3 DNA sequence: TGTGCCAGCAGCTTAGGCACAGGGAGTCTGACTGATACGCAGTATTTT. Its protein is CASSLGTGSLTDTQYF.

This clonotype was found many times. As DNA, the CDR3 is TGCGCCAGCAGCCAAGACCCGGGAGAAGAGACCCAGTACTTC. Translated: CASSQDPGEETQYF. This chain connects TRBV4-1 to TRBJ2-5; possibly TRBD2 for D (6 bases). V lost 0 bases and J lost 3, with 8 bases in between. There are 14 residues in the CDR3. Germline values: CDR1 MGHRA, CDR2 YSYEKL.

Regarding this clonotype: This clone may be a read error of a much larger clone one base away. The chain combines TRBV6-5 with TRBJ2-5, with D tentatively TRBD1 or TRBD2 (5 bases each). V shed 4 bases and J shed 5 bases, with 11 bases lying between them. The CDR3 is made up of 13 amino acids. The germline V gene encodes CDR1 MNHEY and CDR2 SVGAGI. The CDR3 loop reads CASSSGGSETQYF. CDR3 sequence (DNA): TGTGCCAGCAGTTCTGGGGGATCTGAGACCCAGTACTTC.

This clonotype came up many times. For the CDR3, the DNA is TGTGCCAGCAGTCTGACTAGCGGGTTTTCCTACGAGCAGTACTTC. Translating it yields CASSLTSGFSYEQYF. The V call is TRBV12-3 or TRBV12-4, the J call TRBJ2-7; TRBD2 aligns across 10 bases. The CDR3 has 15 residues. V lost 5 bases and J lost 1; bases outside the gene matches: 5.

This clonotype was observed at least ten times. The CDR3 here is CASSFSLGGVNTGELFF. In DNA form, the CDR3 reads TGCGCCAGCAGCTTCTCCCTAGGAGGGGTGAACACCGGGGAGCTGTTTTTT. V is TRBV5-1 and J is TRBJ2-2; maybe TRBD2 (6 bases). V dropped 2 bases and J dropped 1 base, with 15 bases sitting between them. This CDR3 is 17 amino acids long. Germline loops: CDR1 SGHRS, CDR2 YFSETQ.

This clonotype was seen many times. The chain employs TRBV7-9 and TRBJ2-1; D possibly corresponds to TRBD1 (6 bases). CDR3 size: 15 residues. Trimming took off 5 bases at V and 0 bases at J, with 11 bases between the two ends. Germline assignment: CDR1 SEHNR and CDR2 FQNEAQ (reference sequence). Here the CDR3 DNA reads TGTGCCAGCAGCCTTGGACAGACCTCCTACAATGAGCAGTTCTTC. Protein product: CASSLGQTSYNEQFF.

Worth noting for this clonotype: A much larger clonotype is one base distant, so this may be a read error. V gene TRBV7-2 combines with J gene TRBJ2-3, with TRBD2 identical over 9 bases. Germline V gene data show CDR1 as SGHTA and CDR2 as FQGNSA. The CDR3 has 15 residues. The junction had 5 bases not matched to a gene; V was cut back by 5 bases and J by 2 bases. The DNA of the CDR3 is TGTGCCAGCAGCGGGGCGGGAGGGATCACAGATACGCAGTATTTT. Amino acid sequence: CASSGAGGITDTQYF.

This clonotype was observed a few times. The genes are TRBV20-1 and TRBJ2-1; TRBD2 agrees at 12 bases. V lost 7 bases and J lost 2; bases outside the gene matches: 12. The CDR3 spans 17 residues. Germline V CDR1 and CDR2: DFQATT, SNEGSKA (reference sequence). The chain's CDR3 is CSVQTSGRLRAYNEQFF. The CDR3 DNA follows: TGCAGTGTTCAGACTAGCGGGAGATTAAGGGCCTACAATGAGCAGTTCTTC.

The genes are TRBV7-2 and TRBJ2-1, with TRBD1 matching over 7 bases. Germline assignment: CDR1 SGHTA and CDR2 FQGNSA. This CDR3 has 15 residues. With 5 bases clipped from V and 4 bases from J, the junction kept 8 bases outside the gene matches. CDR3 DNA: TGTGCCAGCAGCCGGAGACGGGACAGTTACAATGAGCAGTTCTTC. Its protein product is CASSRRRDSYNEQFF.

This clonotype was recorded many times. The CDR3 here is CSARDGGLAGDSIEQFF. CDR3 in DNA: TGCAGTGCTAGAGATGGTGGGCTAGCGGGAGACAGTATTGAGCAGTTCTTC. The chain combines TRBV20-1 with TRBJ2-1; 10 bases fit TRBD2. V was clipped by 0 bases and J by 9 bases; unmatched bases: 14. This CDR3 region has 17 residues. The germline V gene has CDR1 DFQATT and CDR2 SNEGSKA (reference sequence).

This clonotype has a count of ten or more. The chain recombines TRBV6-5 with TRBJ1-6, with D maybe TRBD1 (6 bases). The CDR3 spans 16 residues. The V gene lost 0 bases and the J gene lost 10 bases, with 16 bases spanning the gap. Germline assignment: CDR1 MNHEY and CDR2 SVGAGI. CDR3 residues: CASSYSPSGEGSPLHF. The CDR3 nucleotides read TGTGCCAGCAGTTACTCGCCGTCAGGGGAAGGATCACCCCTCCACTTT.

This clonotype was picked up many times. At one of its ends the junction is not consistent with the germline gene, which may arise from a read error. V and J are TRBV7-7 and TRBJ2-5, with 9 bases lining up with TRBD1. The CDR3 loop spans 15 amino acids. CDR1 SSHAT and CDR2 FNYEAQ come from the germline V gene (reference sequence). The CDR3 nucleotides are TGTGCTAGCAGCTTGGGACAGGGTGGCCAAGAGACCCAGTACTTC. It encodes CASSLGQGGQETQYF.

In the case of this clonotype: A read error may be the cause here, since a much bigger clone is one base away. The CDR3 here is CASRATDRGFEQLF. CDR3 nucleotide sequence: TGTGCCAGCAGGGCGACGGACAGGGGTTTTGAGCAGTTATTC. This sequence joins TRBV3-1 and TRBJ2-1; the match to TRBD1 covers 9 bases. Germline CDR1 and CDR2: LGHDT and YNNKEL (reference sequence). The CDR3 runs 14 residues.

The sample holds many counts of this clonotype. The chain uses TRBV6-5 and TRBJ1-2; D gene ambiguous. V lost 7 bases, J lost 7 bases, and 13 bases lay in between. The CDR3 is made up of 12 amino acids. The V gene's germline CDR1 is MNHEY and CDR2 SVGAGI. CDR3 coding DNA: TGTGCCAGCACCGGAGAAGGGTTTGGCTACACCTTC. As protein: CASTGEGFGYTF.

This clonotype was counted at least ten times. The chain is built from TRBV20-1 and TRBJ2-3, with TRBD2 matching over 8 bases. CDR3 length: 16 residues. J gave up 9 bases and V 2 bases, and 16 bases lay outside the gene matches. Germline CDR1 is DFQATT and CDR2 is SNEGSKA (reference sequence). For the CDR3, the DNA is TGCAGTGCTAGACCGGTTGGCCTAGCGGGTGGCGGAACGCAGTATTTT. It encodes CSARPVGLAGGGTQYF.

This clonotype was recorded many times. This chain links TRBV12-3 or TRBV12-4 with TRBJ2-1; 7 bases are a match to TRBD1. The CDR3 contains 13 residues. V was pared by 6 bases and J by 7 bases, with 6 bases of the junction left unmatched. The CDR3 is CASRVQGHNEQFF. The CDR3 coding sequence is TGTGCCAGCAGGGTACAGGGGCATAATGAGCAGTTCTTC.

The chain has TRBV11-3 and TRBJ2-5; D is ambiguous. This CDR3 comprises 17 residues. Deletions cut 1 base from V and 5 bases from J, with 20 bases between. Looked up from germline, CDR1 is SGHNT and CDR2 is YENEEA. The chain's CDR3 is CASSLGLWSQIGETQYF. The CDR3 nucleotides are TGTGCCAGCAGCTTAGGTTTATGGTCTCAGATTGGGGAGACCCAGTACTTC.

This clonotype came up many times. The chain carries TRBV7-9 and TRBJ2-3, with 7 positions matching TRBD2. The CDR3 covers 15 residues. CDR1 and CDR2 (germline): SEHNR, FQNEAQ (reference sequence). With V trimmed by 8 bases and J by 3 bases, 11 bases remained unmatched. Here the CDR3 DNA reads TGTGCCAGCGACCTAAATATGGGGGGGACAGATACGCAGTATTTT. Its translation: CASDLNMGGTDTQYF.

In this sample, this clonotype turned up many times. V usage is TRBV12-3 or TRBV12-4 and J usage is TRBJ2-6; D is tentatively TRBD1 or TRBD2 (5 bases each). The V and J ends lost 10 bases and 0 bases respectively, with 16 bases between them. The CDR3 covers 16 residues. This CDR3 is CAIPRGGSSGANVLTF. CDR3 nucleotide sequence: TGTGCCATCCCACGGGGCGGCTCCTCTGGGGCCAACGTCCTGACTTTC.

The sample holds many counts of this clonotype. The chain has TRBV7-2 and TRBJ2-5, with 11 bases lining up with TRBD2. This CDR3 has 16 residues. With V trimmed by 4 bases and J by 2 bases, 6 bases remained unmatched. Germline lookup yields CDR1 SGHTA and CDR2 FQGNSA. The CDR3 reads CASSSRTSGPQETQYF. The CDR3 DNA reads TGTGCCAGCAGCTCACGGACTAGCGGGCCACAAGAGACCCAGTACTTC.

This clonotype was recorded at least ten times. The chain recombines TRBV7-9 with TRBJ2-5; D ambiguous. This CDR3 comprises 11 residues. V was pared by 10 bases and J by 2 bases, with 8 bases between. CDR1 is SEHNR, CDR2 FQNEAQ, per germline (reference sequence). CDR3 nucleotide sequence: TGTGCCACCGGAGATCAAGAGACCCAGTACTTC. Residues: CATGDQETQYF.

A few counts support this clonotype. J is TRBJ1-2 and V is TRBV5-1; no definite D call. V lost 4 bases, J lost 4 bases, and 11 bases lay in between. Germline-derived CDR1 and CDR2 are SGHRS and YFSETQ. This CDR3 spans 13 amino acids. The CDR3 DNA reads TGCGCCAGCAGCCAGGACGGAACCTATGGCTACACCTTC. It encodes CASSQDGTYGYTF.

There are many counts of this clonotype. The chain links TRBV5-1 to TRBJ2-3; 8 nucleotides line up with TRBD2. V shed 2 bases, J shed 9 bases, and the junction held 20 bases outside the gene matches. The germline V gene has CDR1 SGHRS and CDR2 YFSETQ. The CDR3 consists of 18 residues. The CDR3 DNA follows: TGCGCCAGCAGCTTCCTGGGGCGGGAGGAACATCCACAGATAACGCAGTATTTT. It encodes CASSFLGREEHPQITQYF. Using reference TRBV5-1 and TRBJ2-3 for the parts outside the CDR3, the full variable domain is KAGVTQTPRYLIKTRGQQVTLSCSPISGHRSVSWYQQTPGQGLQFLFEYFSETQRNKGNFPGRFSGRQFSNSRSEMNVSTLELGDSALYLCASSFLGREEHPQITQYFGPGTRLTVL.

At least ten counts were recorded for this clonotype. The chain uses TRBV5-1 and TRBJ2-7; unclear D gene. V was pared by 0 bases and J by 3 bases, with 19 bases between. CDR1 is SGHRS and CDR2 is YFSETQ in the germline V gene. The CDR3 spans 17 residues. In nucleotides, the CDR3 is TGCGCCAGCAGCTTGGGTTCTGACGCCGCCCAATACTACGAGCAGTACTTC. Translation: CASSLGSDAAQYYEQYF.